Following are 27 T cell receptor beta chains from one sample sequenced in a study of blood T cell repertoires in COVID-19. The assay was immunoSEQ multiplex PCR, and TCRdb's table has in-frame clones only and misses some. The sample lists 350,000 to 450,000 clones; about 85% were seen once. Material: peripheral blood. Source of these receptors: a woman aged 18-35 years with acute or convalescent COVID-19.

V usage is TRBV7-8 and J usage is TRBJ2-7, with TRBD1 matching over 7 bases. V dropped 3 bases and J dropped 0; count of bases not matched to a gene: 8. CDR1 is SGHVS, CDR2 FQNEAQ, per germline. The CDR3 runs 16 residues. DNA for the CDR3: TGTGCCAGCAGCTTGCCGGGACAGTTATTCTCCTACGAGCAGTACTTC. Its protein product is CASSLPGQLFSYEQYF. Together with reference TRBV7-8 and TRBJ2-7, the CDR3 gives the full variable domain: GAGVSQSPRYKVAKRGQDVALRCDPISGHVSLFWYQQALGQGPEFLTYFQNEAQLDKSGLPSDRFFAERPEGSVSTLKIQRTQQEDSAVYLCASSLPGQLFSYEQYFGPGTRLTVT.

This clone occurred once. The V gene is TRBV28, the J gene TRBJ1-4, with no clear D. Germline assignment: CDR1 MDHEN and CDR2 SYDVKM. There are 14 residues in the CDR3. Trimming stripped 7 bases from V and 8 bases from J, with 17 bases between. CDR3: CASNPRVYEEKLFF. DNA of the CDR3: TGTGCCAGCAATCCGAGGGTCTACGAGGAAAAACTGTTTTTT.

V and J are TRBV7-8 and TRBJ1-1; D remains unclear. Between the trimmed V and J ends, which lost 2 bases and 5 bases, there was a span of 3 bases. Per germline, CDR1 SGHVS and CDR2 FQNEAQ. The CDR3 has 11 amino acids. This CDR3 is CASSLITEAFF. As DNA, the CDR3 is TGTGCCAGCAGCTTAATAACTGAAGCTTTCTTT.

This rearrangement joins TRBV28 to TRBJ2-5; TRBD1 is a possible D gene (7 bases). CDR1 MDHEN and CDR2 SYDVKM come from the germline V gene. The ends were cut back, 6 bases at V and 4 bases at J, with 18 bases in the middle. This CDR3 is 15 amino acids long. CDR3 amino acids: CASRSTGRGAETQYF. Written as DNA, the CDR3 is TGTGCCAGCAGATCGACGGGCAGGGGGGCAGAGACCCAGTACTTC.

The genes are TRBV6-5 and TRBJ2-5, with 9 nucleotides matching TRBD2. The CDR3 is 15 residues long. CDR1 and CDR2 (germline): MNHEY, SVGAGI. Losses at the gene ends were 7 bases for V and 5 bases for J; bases not matched to a gene: 11. CDR3 protein: CASTHGLAGKETQYF. CDR3 coding DNA: TGTGCCAGCACCCACGGGCTAGCGGGAAAGGAGACCCAGTACTTC.

The rearrangement links TRBV12-3 or TRBV12-4 to TRBJ2-2, with no clear D. Trimming cost V 5 bases and J 0 bases, with 4 bases left between them. There are 13 residues in the CDR3. The CDR3 nucleotides read TGTGCCAGCAGTACAGCGAACACCGGGGAGCTGTTTTTT. The encoded protein is CASSTANTGELFF.

V usage is TRBV11-2 and J usage is TRBJ2-7, with 9 bases fitting TRBD1. There are 15 residues in the CDR3. The V segment lost 3 bases and the J segment 4 bases; nucleotides outside the gene matches: 7. CDR1 and CDR2 (germline): SGHAT, FQNNGV. CDR3 in amino acids: CASSFLTGGDYEQYF. The CDR3 bases are TGTGCCAGCAGCTTCCTAACAGGGGGCGATTACGAGCAGTACTTC. Full variable domain (missing parts from reference TRBV11-2 and TRBJ2-7): EAGVAQSPRYKIIEKRQSVAFWCNPISGHATLYWYQQILGQGPKLLIQFQNNGVVDDSQLPKDRFSAERLKGVDSTLKIQPAKLEDSAVYLCASSFLTGGDYEQYFGPGTRLTVT.

The chain has TRBV7-3 and TRBJ2-2, with D possibly matching TRBD2 (5 bases). With 5 bases removed from V and 2 bases from J, the gap between germline ends came to 12 bases. Germline assignment: CDR1 SGHTA and CDR2 FQGTGA. This CDR3 has 15 residues. CDR3 nucleotide sequence: TGTGCCAGCAGCCCCCGCCCGGGAAACACCGGGGAGCTGTTTTTT. Its protein product is CASSPRPGNTGELFF. Looking up the rest from reference TRBV7-3 and TRBJ2-2 gives the full variable domain: GAGVSQTPSNKVTEKGKYVELRCDPISGHTALYWYRQSLGQGPEFLIYFQGTGAADDSGLPNDRFFAVRPEGSVSTLKIQRTERGDSAVYLCASSPRPGNTGELFFGEGSRLTVL.

This chain joins TRBV7-2 and TRBJ2-2, with 8 bases aligning to TRBD2. The CDR3 spans 14 residues. V trimming: 6 bases; J trimming: 6 bases; junction bases outside the gene matches: 6. Germline CDR1 SGHTA, CDR2 FQGNSA. This CDR3 is CASSISGGAGELFF. In nucleotides, the CDR3 is TGTGCCAGCAGTATCTCGGGAGGGGCCGGGGAGCTGTTTTTT.

The chain is built from TRBV7-6 and TRBJ1-1; a possible D gene is TRBD1 (6 bases). V was trimmed by 1 base and J by 10 bases, leaving 25 bases between them. Germline-derived CDR1 and CDR2 are SGHVS and FNYEAQ. This CDR3 is 17 amino acids long. CDR3 amino acids: CASSLERVKGGRGGAFF. The CDR3 nucleotides read TGTGCCAGCAGCTTAGAACGGGTAAAAGGGGGACGCGGGGGAGCTTTCTTT.

The chain employs TRBV24-1 and TRBJ2-3; a weak D match, TRBD1 (6 bases). The germline V and J ends were trimmed by 7 bases and 3 bases, with 16 bases remaining between them. Germline V CDR1 and CDR2: KGHDR, SFDVKD. There are 15 residues in the CDR3. CDR3 in DNA: TGTGCCACCAGGCCGGACAGTCTAGGGACAGATACGCAGTATTTT. It encodes CATRPDSLGTDTQYF.

The gene calls are TRBV4-1 and TRBJ2-7; 12 bases line up with TRBD2. Germline CDR1 reads MGHRA; CDR2 reads YSYEKL. The CDR3 is 15 amino acids. Trimming removed 3 bases from V and 2 bases from J; junction bases left unmatched: 2. The CDR3 spells CASSQGLAGTYEQYF. CDR3 DNA: TGCGCCAGCAGCCAGGGACTAGCGGGTACCTACGAGCAGTACTTC.

Of note for this clone: Other DNA sequences from this sample encode an identical CDR3 as well. The chain recombines TRBV2 with TRBJ1-5; 7 nucleotides line up with TRBD1. V was clipped by 4 bases and J by 5 bases; unmatched bases: 2. There are 13 residues in the CDR3. CDR1 is SNHLY, CDR2 FYNNEI, per germline. The CDR3 protein is CASSGTGDQPQHF. Here the CDR3 DNA reads TGTGCCAGCAGTGGGACAGGCGATCAGCCCCAGCATTTT.

The chain uses TRBV27 and TRBJ2-7; D might be TRBD2 (6 bases). This CDR3 region has 15 residues. Germline values: CDR1 MNHEY, CDR2 SMNVEV (reference sequence). Trimming left V 5 bases short and J 0 bases short, with 14 bases between. Written as DNA, the CDR3 is TGTGCCAGCAGTCCTCGCCGGGACTTCTCCTACGAGCAGTACTTC. This codes for CASSPRRDFSYEQYF.

V is TRBV5-4 and J is TRBJ1-1, with 9 bases identical to TRBD1. The CDR3 extends over 18 amino acids. Per the germline V gene, CDR1 is SGHNT and CDR2 is YYREEE (reference sequence). J lost 3 bases, V lost 0 bases, and 12 bases had no gene match. The CDR3: CASSLGGTGRARYTEAFF. The CDR3 coding sequence is TGTGCCAGCAGCTTGGGGGGGACAGGGCGTGCGCGATACACTGAAGCTTTCTTT.

The gene calls are TRBV28 and TRBJ1-4, with a possible D match to TRBD1 (5 bases). Trimming shortened V by 5 bases and J by 6 bases, and 16 bases separated the two germline ends. Per the germline V gene, CDR1 is MDHEN and CDR2 is SYDVKM. The CDR3 is 15 residues long. The DNA of the CDR3 is TGTGCCAGCAGTCCCCGGGGGGGTGCGGATGAAAAACTGTTTTTT. This translates into CASSPRGGADEKLFF.

V and J are TRBV28 and TRBJ2-7; TRBD1 matches at 7 bases. This CDR3 spans 18 amino acids. The germline CDR1 and CDR2 sequences are MDHEN and SYDVKM. V gave up 3 bases and J gave up 4 bases; unmatched junction bases: 18. The CDR3 DNA is TGTGCCAGCAGTTTTTGGGAATCCGGGACAGCCATTTCTTACGAGCAGTACTTC. The encoded protein is CASSFWESGTAISYEQYF.

This clone was seen ten or more times. This chain connects TRBV3-1 (or the pseudogene TRBV3-2) to TRBJ2-7; no definite D call. The germline V gene has CDR1 LGHDT and CDR2 YNNKEL (reference sequence). This CDR3 is 13 amino acids long. V lost 4 bases and J lost 2, with 9 bases in between. CDR3 protein: CASSLSGPYEQYF. The DNA for the CDR3 is TGTGCCAGCAGCCTCTCAGGCCCCTACGAGCAGTACTTC.

The chain employs TRBV3-1 (or the pseudogene TRBV3-2) and TRBJ1-6; TRBD1 aligns across 7 bases. Germline V CDR1 and CDR2: LGHDT, YNNKEL (reference sequence). The junction had 4 bases not matched to a gene; V was cut back by 3 bases and J by 8 bases. This CDR3 region has 14 residues. CDR3 residues: CASSHRDSYSPLHF. The CDR3 DNA reads as TGTGCCAGCAGCCACCGGGACAGCTATTCACCCCTCCACTTT.

V is TRBV29-1 and J is TRBJ2-1, with TRBD2 identical over 10 bases. The CDR3 loop spans 14 amino acids. The J segment lost 5 bases and the V segment lost 8 bases, leaving 9 bases of the junction unmatched. CDR1 and CDR2 (germline): SQVTM, ANQGSEA. The CDR3 reads CSINPSGSHNEQFF. DNA for the CDR3: TGCAGCATCAATCCTAGCGGGAGCCACAATGAGCAGTTCTTC.

This clone was seen more than once but under ten times. This rearrangement joins TRBV4-1 to TRBJ1-4; TRBD1 is a possible D gene (5 bases). In germline, CDR1 is MGHRA, CDR2 YSYEKL. The CDR3 loop spans 16 amino acids. V gave up 0 bases and J gave up 6 bases, with 14 bases separating them. DNA for the CDR3: TGCGCCAGCAGCCAAGATGGTTCGGGGGGTGATGAAAAACTGTTTTTT. Residues: CASSQDGSGGDEKLFF.

This chain connects TRBV4-1 to TRBJ2-3; the D gene is possibly TRBD2 (7 bases). V lost 0 bases to trimming and J lost 0 bases, with 16 bases between them. This CDR3 is 18 amino acids long. Germline CDR1 is MGHRA and CDR2 is YSYEKL. CDR3 coding DNA: TGCGCCAGCAGCCAAGATCGGGCGGGGGCGGTTAGCACAGATACGCAGTATTTT. This gives the protein CASSQDRAGAVSTDTQYF.

This clone was seen only once. This sequence joins TRBV29-1 and TRBJ2-7; 9 bases agree with TRBD1. CDR3 length: 14 residues. Germline V gene lookup returns CDR1 SQVTM and CDR2 ANQGSEA. Germline trimming cut 4 bases from V and 7 bases from J; bases unmatched to any gene: 11. The CDR3 is CSVVFDRGMREQYF. CDR3 DNA sequence: TGCAGCGTTGTTTTCGACAGGGGGATGCGGGAGCAGTACTTC.

V gene TRBV30 combines with J gene TRBJ1-5; the D gene is possibly TRBD1 (6 bases). V was trimmed by 2 bases and J by 2 bases, leaving 22 bases between them. The CDR3 is made up of 18 amino acids. Looked up from germline, CDR1 is GTSNPN and CDR2 is SVGIG (reference sequence). The CDR3 protein is CAWSPRGGRDWGNQPQHF. The CDR3 coding sequence is TGTGCCTGGAGTCCTAGGGGGGGACGCGATTGGGGCAATCAGCCCCAGCATTTT. Together with reference TRBV30 and TRBJ1-5, the CDR3 gives the full variable domain: SQTIHQWPATLVQPVGSPLSLECTVEGTSNPNLYWYRQAAGRGLQLLFYSVGIGQISSEVPQNLSASRPQDRQFILSSKKLLLSDSGFYLCAWSPRGGRDWGNQPQHFGDGTRLSIL.

The chain has TRBV25-1 and TRBJ1-1; D is unresolved. CDR1 MGHDK and CDR2 SYGVNS come from the germline V gene. V was cut by 3 bases and J by 5 bases, with 13 bases left in between. The CDR3 spans 14 residues. This CDR3 reads CASSEFSSGTEAFF. The CDR3, as DNA: TGTGCCAGCAGTGAGTTTTCCTCGGGGACTGAAGCTTTCTTT.

This sequence joins TRBV3-1 (or the pseudogene TRBV3-2) and TRBJ2-6, with TRBD1 identical over 10 bases. CDR1 and CDR2 (germline): LGHDT, YNNKEL (reference sequence). V dropped 0 bases and J dropped 2; count of bases not matched to a gene: 4. The CDR3 extends over 18 amino acids. CDR3 in amino acids: CASSQDGTGEAGANVLTF. The CDR3 DNA sequence: TGTGCCAGCAGCCAAGACGGGACAGGGGAAGCTGGGGCCAACGTCCTGACTTTC.

V is TRBV27 and J is TRBJ2-3; D is undetermined. The germline V gene encodes CDR1 MNHEY and CDR2 SMNVEV (reference sequence). V was cut by 5 bases and J by 5 bases, with 11 bases left in between. The CDR3 spans 13 residues. The CDR3 loop is CASSLTSGDTQYF. DNA for the CDR3: TGTGCCAGCAGTCTCACATCGGGAGATACGCAGTATTTT.